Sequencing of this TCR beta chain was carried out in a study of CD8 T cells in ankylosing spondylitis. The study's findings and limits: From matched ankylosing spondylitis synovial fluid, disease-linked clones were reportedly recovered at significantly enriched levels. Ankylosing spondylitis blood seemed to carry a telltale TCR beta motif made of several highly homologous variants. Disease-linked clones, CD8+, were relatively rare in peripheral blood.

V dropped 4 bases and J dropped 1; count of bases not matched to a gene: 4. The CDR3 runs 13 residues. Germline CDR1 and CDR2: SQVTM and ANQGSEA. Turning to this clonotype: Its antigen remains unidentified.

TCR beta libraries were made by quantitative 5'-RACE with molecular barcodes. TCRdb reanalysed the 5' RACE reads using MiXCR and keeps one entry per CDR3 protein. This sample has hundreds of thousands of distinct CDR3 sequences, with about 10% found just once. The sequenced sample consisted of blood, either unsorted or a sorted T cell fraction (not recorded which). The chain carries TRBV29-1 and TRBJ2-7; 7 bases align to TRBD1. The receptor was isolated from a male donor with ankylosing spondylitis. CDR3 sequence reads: CSVVNRGSYEQYF. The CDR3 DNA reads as TGCAGCGTTGTAAACAGGGGATCCTACGAGCAGTACTTC.